This T cell receptor (beta chain) comes out of a study of cytomegalovirus exposure and HLA in healthy donors. Deletions cut 4 bases from V and 2 bases from J, with 10 bases between. This CDR3 is 15 amino acids long. The germline V gene encodes CDR1 SGDLS and CDR2 YYNGEE. 13 Jbeta primers and 60 Vbeta primers were used for the PCR. Profiled with immunoSEQ multiplex PCR; TCRdb holds only in-frame clones, not every one. The table has roughly 250,000 clones, approximately 84% seen once. This rearrangement joins TRBV9 to TRBJ2-6; D is unresolved. This sequence was found in a woman between 40 and 55 years old in good health and CMV-seropositive. Sequencing was carried out using PBMCs. Here the CDR3 reads CASSQPRAGANVLTF. The CDR3 nucleotides are TGTGCCAGCAGCCAACCTCGGGCTGGGGCCAACGTCCTGACTTTC.